This T cell receptor (beta chain) was documented in a study of blood T cell repertoires in COVID-19. For the study at large: Sources were T cells, B-cell-depleted T cells, or PBMCs; the material itself was cDNA or gDNA.

In the original processing: Estimates of nucleated cell counts were drawn from the amplification of reference gene primers. Method: immunoSEQ multiplex PCR; TCRdb's copy keeps in-frame clones and lacks some. V and J calls and clone size are copied from that table; D and trimming were computed from the DNA. The top ten clones hold more than 8.5% of a sample with approximately 320,000 clones, about nine tenths of them seen once. Germline lookup yields CDR1 MNHEY and CDR2 SVGAGI. The CDR3 extends over 13 amino acids. Trimming removed 4 bases at V and 3 bases at J, with 7 bases between. In terms of age and location, participants ranged from roughly 18 to 90 years and lived in under 30 US areas. Cohort 3 donors counted as recovered after two negative PCRs, clearance, or resolved symptoms.

The V and J genes are TRBV6-5 and TRBJ1-5; tentative D call: TRBD1 (6 bases). The sequenced sample was PBMCs or T cells enriched from blood (not recorded which). This sequence originates from a woman between 18 and 30 years old who had recovered from COVID-19. The CDR3 sequence: CASSLGHNQPQHF. CDR3 nucleotides: TGTGCCAGCAGTTTGGGACACAATCAGCCCCAGCATTTT.